The present T cell receptor beta chain was sequenced within a study of blood T cell repertoires in COVID-19. Germline V gene lookup returns CDR1 SNHLY and CDR2 FYNNEI. The CDR3 covers 15 residues. Germline trimming cut 8 bases from V and 3 bases from J; bases unmatched to any gene: 8. The table came from immunoSEQ multiplex PCR; TCRdb's copy has only in-frame clones and leaves some out. Found here are some 98,000 clones, approximately 86% of them singletons; the top ten hold roughly 10%. The sequence derives from a man between 65 and 85 years old with active or convalescent COVID-19. Source material: peripheral blood. The chain employs TRBV2 and TRBJ2-1; TRBD2 matches at 9 bases. The CDR3 protein is CASCLSGGRYNEQFF. In nucleotides, the CDR3 is TGTGCCAGCTGTTTAAGCGGGGGGCGCTACAATGAGCAGTTCTTC. The full variable domain, in which reference TRBV2 and TRBJ2-1 provide the parts outside the CDR3, is EPEVTQTPSHQVTQMGQEVILRCVPISNHLYFYWYRQILGQKVEFLVSFYNNEISEKSEIFDDQFSVERPDGSNFTLKIRSTKLEDSAMYFCASCLSGGRYNEQFFGPGTRLTVL.